A selection of T cell receptor beta chains follows, all from one sample in a study of T-cell memory formation after mild COVID-19. TCRdb re-derived calls from the 5' RACE reads in MiXCR, one entry per CDR3 protein. The sample has some 40,000 distinct CDR3 sequences; about 6.1% are singletons. The sample taken for sequencing was PBMCs or a T cell subset sorted from them (not recorded which). The receptors were gathered from an adult who had mild COVID-19 (a few samples of this study predate the infection). Cell type and time point are not known. Each CDR3 is given with its conserved first and last residue.

v_call,j_call,cdr3_aa
TRBV29-1,TRBJ1-5,CSVKRGSNQPQHF
TRBV20-1,TRBJ2-1,CSARAPRGSGSGSYNEQFF
TRBV5-1,TRBJ2-5,CASSSGQGRETQYF
TRBV14,TRBJ2-1,CASSRTSGWEQFF
TRBV5-5,TRBJ2-3,CANPPLEQGVGDTQYF
TRBV5-4,TRBJ1-2,CASTRDGGNYGYTF
TRBV29-1,TRBJ1-4,CSVGPGQGLEKLFF
TRBV12-3/TRBV12-4,TRBJ2-3,CASRRDSRGTDTQYF
TRBV24-1,TRBJ2-7,CATSDTQGSYEQYF
TRBV20-1,TRBJ2-7,CSAPGTGGLAYEQYF
TRBV12-3/TRBV12-4,TRBJ1-1,CATQQWEGATEAFF
TRBV4-2,TRBJ2-5,CASSQTANQETQYF
TRBV6-5,TRBJ1-4,CASRKGQRNEKLFF
TRBV9,TRBJ1-4,CASSVATGAGGEKLFF
TRBV27,TRBJ1-1,CARAGAHSNTEAFF
TRBV5-6,TRBJ2-1,CASSIPGGAYNEQFF
TRBV30,TRBJ2-1,CAWSVRGYNEQFF
TRBV5-1,TRBJ2-7,CASSLEGGSSYF
TRBV7-9,TRBJ2-7,CASSLAGRQGPEQYF
TRBV20-1,TRBJ1-1,CSAPQGLNTEAFF
TRBV3-1,TRBJ2-5,CASSQDPSSQETQYF
TRBV24-1,TRBJ1-2,CATSDPLGQGVNYGYTF
TRBV5-6,TRBJ2-5,CASSWDRAETQYF
TRBV12-3/TRBV12-4,TRBJ2-1,CASSFGTSGAYNEQFF
TRBV24-1,TRBJ1-2,CATSGRVDGYTF
TRBV11-2,TRBJ2-2,CASSLGGFNTGELFF
TRBV7-9,TRBJ1-1,CASSLHVSEAFF
TRBV4-3,TRBJ2-2,CASSQGTGFGELFF
TRBV19,TRBJ1-1,CASAGGVWTEAFF
TRBV7-2,TRBJ2-1,CASSPRRGTYNEQFF